This TCR beta chain emerged from a study of blood T cells in healthy people across ages. Isolation yielded PBMCs, at least 6 million per sample, in every case. In germline, CDR1 is SGHTA, CDR2 FQGNSA. Trimming cost V 5 bases and J 8 bases; bases outside gene matches: 8. This CDR3 has 13 amino acids. Alongside a J-beta primer mix, a sample-barcoded 5' primer served in a second PCR lasting 7 to 11 cycles. In TCRdb, the 5' RACE reads were re-called with MiXCR into one record per CDR3 protein. The sample contains approximately 810,000 distinct CDR3 sequences, 29% of which appear only once. The clonotype comes from a woman older than 75 in good health. V usage is TRBV7-2 and J usage is TRBJ1-2; 7 bases are shared with TRBD1. Sequenced: blood. CDR3 bases: TGTGCCAGCAGCCAGGGACAGAATGGGGGCTACACCTTC. Translated, it gives CASSQGQNGGYTF.